The clone carrying this TCR beta chain occurred once. The sample belongs to a study of blood T cell repertoires in COVID-19. Study-level information: Italy, Spain and the United States were the sources of the convalescent and acute COVID-19 samples. PBMCs, B-cell-depleted T cells, or T cells provided the cDNA or gDNA that made up the material.

Per the study methods: Amplifying reference gene primers gave estimates of nucleated cell counts. Profiling relied on immunoSEQ multiplex PCR, and the TCRdb table lists in-frame clones only, not all of them. V and J calls and clone size are copied from that table; D and trimming were computed from the DNA. Here the sample spans about 62,000 clones, more than 75% being singletons. The CDR3 has 15 amino acids. Germline V gives CDR1 ENHRY, CDR2 SYGVKD. J lost 6 bases, V lost 0 bases, and 7 bases had no gene match. The TCR originated in a human donor in a cohort sampled during active COVID-19. J is TRBJ1-1 and V is TRBV10-3; 7 bases align to TRBD1. The sequencing sample was made of peripheral blood. The CDR3 loop reads CAISESAGGSPEAFF. The DNA of the CDR3 is TGTGCCATCAGTGAGTCGGCAGGGGGTAGCCCTGAAGCTTTCTTT.